This TCR beta chain was sequenced in a study of shared clonotypes between healthy human individuals. For the study at large: Each donor's CD8 memory used one plate, CD8 naive two, each CD4 subset three. Overall study results and limits: Memory subsets generally showed smaller estimated richness than naive subsets did.

Profiling relied on immunoSEQ multiplex PCR, and the TCRdb table lists in-frame clones only, not all of them. The repertoire has 950,000 to 1,300,000 clones, about 77% of them found once; the top ten carry nearly 1.5%. Germline CDR1 reads SGHTA; CDR2 reads FQGNSA. This CDR3 has 17 residues. Trimming cost V 5 bases and J 2 bases; bases outside gene matches: 13. Nashville, Tennessee was home to all donors, each a Caucasian adult. On this clone: Its antigen is currently unknown.

Sequencing was done on a sample of memory CD4+ T cells sorted from blood. Subset reported: CD45RA-negative fraction. The chain has TRBV7-2 and TRBJ2-3; TRBD1 matches 7 bases. This clonotype was obtained from a man between 18 and 35 years old in good health. CDR3: CASSRSLRQGPTDTQYF. The CDR3 nucleotides read TGTGCCAGCAGCCGAAGTTTGCGACAGGGCCCCACAGATACGCAGTATTTT.